A single T cell receptor beta chain is shown here with its context. This sample was included in a study of blood T cell repertoires in COVID-19. About the study: The origin of the acute and convalescent COVID-19 samples was the United States, Italy and Spain. The cDNA or gDNA used as material had been derived from T cells, B-cell-depleted T cells, or PBMCs.

As originally analysed: Scientists estimated how many nucleated cells there were by amplifying reference gene primers. Sequenced by immunoSEQ multiplex PCR; TCRdb stores in-frame clones only, minus some. That table gives V, J and clone size, and the DNA gave D and trimming. The data contain around 100,000 clones, about 90% of them singletons. Germline V gives CDR1 MGHRA, CDR2 YSYEKL. CDR3 length equals 13 residues. Between the trimmed V and J ends, which lost 4 bases and 4 bases, there was a span of 8 bases. The chain recombines TRBV4-1 with TRBJ1-5; perhaps TRBD1 as D (5 bases). Sequencing input: peripheral blood. This clonotype was obtained from a woman aged 25 to 39 with acute or convalescent COVID-19. CDR3 nucleotides: TGCGCCAGCAGCCCACAGGAAAATCAGCCCCAGCATTTT. Its protein is CASSPQENQPQHF.